This TCR beta chain was captured in a study of cytomegalovirus exposure and HLA in healthy donors. Across the whole study: Earlier, some 180 million T cells were analyzed, and about 100 million unique TCR beta sequences were found among them. The study's findings and limits: Altogether, 164 TCR beta chains were recorded as cytomegalovirus-associated. Follow-up analysis later connected one missense variant in DCLRE1C with trimming of TCR beta V- and J-genes.

CDR3 length equals 13 residues. V lost 7 bases and J 2 bases, leaving 11 bases between the germline ends. The V gene's germline CDR1 is ENHRY and CDR2 SYGVKD. This clone showed up just once. Its antigen is unknown. Vbeta (60) and Jbeta (13) primers were used in the PCR. The table came from immunoSEQ multiplex PCR; TCRdb's copy has only in-frame clones and leaves some out. The data show 65,000 to 85,000 clones, with 79% seen just once and roughly 22% held by the top ten. This chain connects TRBV10-3 to TRBJ1-2; D remains unclear. The receptor was derived from a woman in her 40s in good health and CMV-seropositive. Material for sequencing was PBMCs. The CDR3 is CAITNALNYGYTF. The CDR3 region has the DNA TGTGCCATCACTAATGCCCTAAACTATGGCTACACCTTC.